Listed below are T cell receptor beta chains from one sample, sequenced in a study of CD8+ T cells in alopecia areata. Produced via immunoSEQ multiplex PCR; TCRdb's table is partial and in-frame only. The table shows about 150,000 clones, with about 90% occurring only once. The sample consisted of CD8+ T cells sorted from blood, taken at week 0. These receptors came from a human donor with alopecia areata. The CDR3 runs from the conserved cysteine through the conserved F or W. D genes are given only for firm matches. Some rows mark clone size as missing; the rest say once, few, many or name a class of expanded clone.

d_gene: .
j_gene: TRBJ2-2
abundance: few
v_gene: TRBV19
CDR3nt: TGTGCCAGTAGTATAGCCCTAGCGAGACTTGCGGGGGAGCTGTTTTTT
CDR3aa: CASSIALARLAGELFF

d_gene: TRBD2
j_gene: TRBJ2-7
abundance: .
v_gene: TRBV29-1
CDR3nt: TGCAGCGTAGGGACTAGCGGGATTTGGCTACCTGACGAGCAGTACTTC
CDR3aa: CSVGTSGIWLPDEQYF

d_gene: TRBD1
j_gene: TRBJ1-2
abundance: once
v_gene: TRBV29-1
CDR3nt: TGCAGCGTTGCCGTATCGGGACAGGGCTATGGCTACACCTTC
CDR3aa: CSVAVSGQGYGYTF

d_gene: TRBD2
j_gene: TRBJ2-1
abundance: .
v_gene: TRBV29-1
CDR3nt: TGCAGCGTTGGAGCGGGGGGGCCCTACAATGAGCAGTTCTTC
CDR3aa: CSVGAGGPYNEQFF

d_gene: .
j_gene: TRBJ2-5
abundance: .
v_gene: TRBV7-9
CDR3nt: TGTGCCAGCAGCTACGGGGGAGAGACCCAGTACTTC
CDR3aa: CASSYGGETQYF

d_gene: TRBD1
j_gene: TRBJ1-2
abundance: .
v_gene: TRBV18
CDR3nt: TGTGCCAGCTCACCTGGACAGGGACCAGAGGGTAGCGGCTACACCTTC
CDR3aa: CASSPGQGPEGSGYTF

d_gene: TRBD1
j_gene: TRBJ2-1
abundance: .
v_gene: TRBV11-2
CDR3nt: TGTGCCAGCAGCTTCGGACAGGACTTTATCAATGAGCAGTTCTTC
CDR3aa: CASSFGQDFINEQFF

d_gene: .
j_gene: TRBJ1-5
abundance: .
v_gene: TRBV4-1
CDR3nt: TGCGCCAGCAGCCAAGGACCGATCAATCAGCCCCAGCATTTT
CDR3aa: CASSQGPINQPQHF

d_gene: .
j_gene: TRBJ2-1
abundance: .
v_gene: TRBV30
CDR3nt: TGTGCCTGGAGTGAGTCGGTAAGCTCCTACAATGAGCAGTTCTTC
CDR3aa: CAWSESVSSYNEQFF

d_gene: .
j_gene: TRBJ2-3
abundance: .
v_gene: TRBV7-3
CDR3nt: TGTGCCAGCAGCCCAGGACAAATCTTATCCACAGATACGCAGTATTTT
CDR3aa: CASSPGQILSTDTQYF

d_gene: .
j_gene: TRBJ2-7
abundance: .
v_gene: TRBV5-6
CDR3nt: TGTGCCAGCAGCTTGGACCAGGGCTTCTACGAGCAGTACTTC
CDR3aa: CASSLDQGFYEQYF

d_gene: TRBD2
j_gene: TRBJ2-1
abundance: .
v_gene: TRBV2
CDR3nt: TGTGCCAGCAGTGAATGGGGCGGGAGAGGGTTTGAGCAGTTCTTC
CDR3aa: CASSEWGGRGFEQFF

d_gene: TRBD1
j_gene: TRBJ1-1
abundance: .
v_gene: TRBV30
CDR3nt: TGTGCCTGGAGTCTCCCATACGAACAGGGGGCGCGGGTCACTGAAGCTTTCTTT
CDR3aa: CAWSLPYEQGARVTEAFF

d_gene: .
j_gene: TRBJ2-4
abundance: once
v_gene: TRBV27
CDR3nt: TGTGCCAGCAGTTTATCGCAGGGGCCGGCGCACATTCAGTACTTC
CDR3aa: CASSLSQGPAHIQYF

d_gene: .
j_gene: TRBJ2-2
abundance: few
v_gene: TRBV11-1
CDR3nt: TGTGCCAGCAGCCCCGAGGACAGCTGGAACACCGGGGAGCTGTTTTTT
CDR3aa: CASSPEDSWNTGELFF

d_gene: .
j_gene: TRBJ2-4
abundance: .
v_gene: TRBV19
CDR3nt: TGTGCCCTCCGGGACAACCTCAAAAACATTCAGTACTTC
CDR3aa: CALRDNLKNIQYF

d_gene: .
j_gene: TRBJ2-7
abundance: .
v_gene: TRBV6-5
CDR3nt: TGTGCCAGCACCCCGGGGACGTCCTCCGAGCAGTACTTC
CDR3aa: CASTPGTSSEQYF

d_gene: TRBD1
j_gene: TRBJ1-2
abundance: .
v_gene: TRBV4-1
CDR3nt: TGCGCCAGCAGCCAACCCGGGACAGCATATGGCTACACCTTC
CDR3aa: CASSQPGTAYGYTF

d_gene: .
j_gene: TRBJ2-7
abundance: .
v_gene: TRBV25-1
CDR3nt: TGTGCCAGCAGCACAGCCGAATCCTACGAGCAGTACTTC
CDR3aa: CASSTAESYEQYF

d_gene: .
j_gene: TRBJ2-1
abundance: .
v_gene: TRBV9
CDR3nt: TGTGCCAGCAGCGACCGACTAGGTTTGAGCTCCTACAATGAGCAGTTCTTC
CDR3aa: CASSDRLGLSSYNEQFF

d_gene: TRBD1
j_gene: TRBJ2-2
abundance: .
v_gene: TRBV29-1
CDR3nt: TGCAGCGTCAGGGCACGACGGACAGGGGACCCATCCGGGGAGCTGTTTTTT
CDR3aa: CSVRARRTGDPSGELFF

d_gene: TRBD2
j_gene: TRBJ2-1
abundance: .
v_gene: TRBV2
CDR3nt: TGTGCCAGCAGTGAAGGCTTAGCGGGAGGCTTTTTTACTAATGAGCAGTTCTTC
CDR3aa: CASSEGLAGGFFTNEQFF

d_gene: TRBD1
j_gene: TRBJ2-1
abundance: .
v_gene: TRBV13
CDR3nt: TGTGCCAGCAGCTTGGACGGGACAGGGGGACCCTACAATGAGCAGTTCTTC
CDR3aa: CASSLDGTGGPYNEQFF

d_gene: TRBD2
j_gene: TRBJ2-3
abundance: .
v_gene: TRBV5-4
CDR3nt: TGTGCCAGCAGTTACACTAGCGGGGGGGCCCCAGATACGCAGTATTTT
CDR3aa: CASSYTSGGAPDTQYF

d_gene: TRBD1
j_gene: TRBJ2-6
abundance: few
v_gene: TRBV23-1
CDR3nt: TGCGCCAGCAGTCCAAGGGACAGGGTCTTGGCTGGGGCCAACGTCCTGACTTTC
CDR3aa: CASSPRDRVLAGANVLTF

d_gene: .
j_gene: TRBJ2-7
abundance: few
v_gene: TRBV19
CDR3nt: TGTGCCAGTAGTATGCGGCCATGGGGATGGGAGCAGTACTTC
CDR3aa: CASSMRPWGWEQYF

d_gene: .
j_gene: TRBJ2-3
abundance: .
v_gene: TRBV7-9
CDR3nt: TGTGCCAGCAGCTTACCCCCGGAGGCCCTGGGAAACACGCAGTATTTT
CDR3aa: CASSLPPEALGNTQYF

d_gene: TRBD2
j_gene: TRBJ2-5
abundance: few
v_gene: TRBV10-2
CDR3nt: TGCGCCAGCCGGACTAGCGGGATCTCAGAGACCCAGTACTTC
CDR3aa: CASRTSGISETQYF